These 27 T cell receptor beta chains were all obtained from the same sample, sequenced in a study of shared clonotypes between healthy human individuals. Cells designated naive CD8 were CD45RO-negative and were positively selected for CCR7, with terminally differentiated effector memory CD45RA+ cells excluded. Libraries were prepared by immunoSEQ multiplex PCR; TCRdb keeps only in-frame clonotypes and omits some of them. The sample lists 1.5 million to 2.5 million clones, about 95% occurring once. The sequenced material came from naive CD8+ T cells sorted from blood. The receptors were sampled from a man younger than 35 in good health.

The genes are TRBV14 and TRBJ2-7, with D hard to call. The CDR3 length is 14 residues. Trimming cost V 0 bases and J 5 bases, with 11 bases left between them. The germline CDR1 and CDR2 sequences are SGHDN and FVKESK. CDR3 nucleotides: TGTGCCAGCAGCCAAGATAGTCTTGGCAACGAGCAGTACTTC. Translated, it gives CASSQDSLGNEQYF.

This clone was seen once. This chain connects TRBV7-8 to TRBJ2-7, with 12 bases lining up with TRBD2. The CDR3 is 14 amino acids. Looked up from germline, CDR1 is SGHVS and CDR2 is FQNEAQ. The trim removed 6 bases at V and 6 bases at J, leaving 6 bases unmatched. The CDR3 reads CASRRLAGGGEQYF. The CDR3 DNA reads as TGTGCCAGCAGACGGCTAGCGGGAGGGGGCGAGCAGTACTTC.

This chain connects TRBV7-9 to TRBJ2-7; D could derive from TRBD1 or TRBD2 (5 bases each). V lost 4 bases and J 6 bases, leaving 16 bases between the germline ends. The CDR3 sequence is 14 residues long. CDR1 is SEHNR and CDR2 is FQNEAQ in the germline V gene (reference sequence). The DNA for the CDR3 is TGTGCCAGCAGCTCCTTCGGGGCAGGAAGCGAGCAGTACTTC. Translation gives CASSSFGAGSEQYF.

In nucleotides, the CDR3 is TGTGCCAGCAGTGATCTAGCGGGGGGGCCCGATACGCAGTATTTT. It is translated as CASSDLAGGPDTQYF. The rearrangement links TRBV6-1 to TRBJ2-3; 12 bases fit TRBD2. The trim removed 3 bases at V and 6 bases at J, leaving 4 bases unmatched. This CDR3 is built from 15 residues. CDR1 is MNHNS, CDR2 SASEGT, per germline.

This sequence joins TRBV5-4 and TRBJ2-2; 13 bases are a match to TRBD2. J was trimmed by 0 bases and V by 3 bases; bases with no gene match: 5. CDR1 and CDR2 (germline): SGHNT, YYREEE (reference sequence). The CDR3 consists of 18 residues. CDR3 sequence reads: CASSSGLAGMTNTGELFF. For the CDR3, the DNA is TGTGCCAGCAGCTCGGGACTAGCGGGGATGACGAACACCGGGGAGCTGTTTTTT.

This rearrangement joins TRBV13 to TRBJ2-2; 8 positions agree with TRBD2. Unmatched junction bases numbered 6, after V lost 0 bases and J lost 0 bases. The germline V gene has CDR1 PRHDT and CDR2 FYEKMQ (reference sequence). The CDR3 is made up of 18 amino acids. The CDR3 DNA reads TGTGCCAGCAGCTTAGGCCTGGGTAGCGGGGCGAACACCGGGGAGCTGTTTTTT. This sequence encodes CASSLGLGSGANTGELFF. Variable domain in full (rest from reference TRBV13 and TRBJ2-2): AAGVIQSPRHLIKEKRETATLKCYPIPRHDTVYWYQQGPGQDPQFLISFYEKMQSDKGSIPDRFSAQQFSDYHSELNMSSLELGDSALYFCASSLGLGSGANTGELFFGEGSRLTVL.

The chain carries TRBV19 and TRBJ2-1; 10 bases are shared with TRBD1. CDR3 size: 15 residues. V lost 5 bases and J lost 8; bases outside the gene matches: 9. Germline V lookup: CDR1 LNHDA, CDR2 SQIVND (reference sequence). The DNA of the CDR3 is TGTGCCAGTAGTCCTCAGACAGGGGGCATCGATGAGCAGTTCTTC. Its translation: CASSPQTGGIDEQFF.

V and J are TRBV13 and TRBJ2-1; 12 nucleotides align to TRBD2. CDR1 and CDR2 from the germline V gene are PRHDT and FYEKMQ (reference sequence). This CDR3 region has 16 residues. Unmatched junction bases numbered 4, after V lost 0 bases and J lost 7 bases. CDR3 amino acids: CASSLGTSGRGNEQFF. CDR3 sequence (DNA): TGTGCCAGCAGCTTAGGGACTAGCGGGAGAGGAAATGAGCAGTTCTTC.

The chain couples TRBV6-1 to TRBJ2-2; 11 positions agree with TRBD1. This CDR3 spans 18 amino acids. The germline CDR1 and CDR2 sequences are MNHNS and SASEGT. Trimming took 0 bases from V and 5 from J; bases not matched to a gene: 8. The CDR3 is CASSEAGTGGVLTGELFF. Written as DNA, the CDR3 is TGTGCCAGCAGTGAAGCGGGGACAGGGGGAGTGTTAACCGGGGAGCTGTTTTTT.

This clone has a handful of counts. At the DNA level, this CDR3 is encoded by other sequences in the same sample as well. The rearrangement uses TRBV10-3 and TRBJ2-7; 7 bases fit TRBD2. The CDR3 runs to 14 residues. CDR1 is ENHRY and CDR2 is SYGVKD in the germline V gene. V dropped 3 bases and J dropped 4; count of bases not matched to a gene: 6. The DNA for the CDR3 is TGTGCCATCAGTGAAGGCGGGAGCTTGTACGAGCAGTACTTC. Translation: CAISEGGSLYEQYF.

The genes are TRBV7-3 and TRBJ2-3, with D perhaps TRBD2 (6 bases). This CDR3 is 14 amino acids long. Looked up from germline, CDR1 is SGHTA and CDR2 is FQGTGA. Trimming pared 4 bases from V and 4 bases from J, leaving 12 bases between. The CDR3 is CASSSRDSPDTQYF. CDR3 bases: TGTGCCAGCAGCTCCCGGGACTCTCCAGATACGCAGTATTTT.

The chain uses TRBV7-2 and TRBJ1-5; 9 bases are a match to TRBD1. The germline V gene has CDR1 SGHTA and CDR2 FQGNSA. The junction had 11 bases not matched to a gene; V was cut back by 5 bases and J by 3 bases. The length of the CDR3 is 17 residues. This CDR3 reads CASSTDLGTGLNQPQHF. DNA for the CDR3: TGTGCCAGCAGCACCGATCTCGGGACAGGGCTCAATCAGCCCCAGCATTTT.

The rearrangement links TRBV7-6 to TRBJ1-5, with no clear D. Trimming cost V 5 bases and J 2 bases, with 22 bases left between them. The CDR3 extends over 18 amino acids. Germline CDR1 reads SGHVS; CDR2 reads FNYEAQ. For the CDR3, the DNA is TGTGCCAGCAGCCCGAGCCCCCAGGTATATGACGGCAATCAGCCCCAGCATTTT. Translated, it gives CASSPSPQVYDGNQPQHF. Looking up the rest from reference TRBV7-6 and TRBJ1-5 gives the full variable domain: GAGVSQSPRYKVTKRGQDVALRCDPISGHVSLYWYRQALGQGPEFLTYFNYEAQQDKSGLPNDRFSAERPEGSISTLTIQRTEQRDSAMYRCASSPSPQVYDGNQPQHFGDGTRLSIL.

This clone occurred once. Other nucleotide sequences in the sample specify the same CDR3. This chain links TRBV10-3 with TRBJ2-7; perhaps TRBD2 as D (6 bases). The length of the CDR3 is 14 residues. Germline loops: CDR1 ENHRY, CDR2 SYGVKD. V lost 4 bases and J lost 0, with 10 bases in between. CDR3 amino acids: CAISGDGSSYEQYF. The CDR3 coding sequence is TGTGCCATCAGTGGCGACGGGAGCTCCTACGAGCAGTACTTC.

The rearrangement links TRBV19 to TRBJ2-1; 7 positions agree with TRBD2. CDR1 and CDR2 (germline): LNHDA, SQIVND (reference sequence). V shed 3 bases and J 6 bases; nucleotides not matched to a gene: 8. This CDR3 region has 15 residues. The CDR3 bases are TGTGCCAGTAGTATCATAACGGGAGGAGGCAATGAGCAGTTCTTC. Translated, it gives CASSIITGGGNEQFF.

The V and J genes are TRBV10-3 and TRBJ2-2; D may be TRBD2 (5 bases). This CDR3 contains 15 residues. Between the trimmed V and J ends, which lost 4 bases and 4 bases, there was a span of 13 bases. Germline CDR1 is ENHRY and CDR2 is SYGVKD. The CDR3 region has the DNA TGTGCCATCAGTGCCGTCATAACTAGCACCGGGGAGCTGTTTTTT. Amino acids: CAISAVITSTGELFF.

This CDR3 reads CSVDGQAGGFRENEQFF. Written as DNA, the CDR3 is TGCAGCGTTGATGGGCAAGCGGGGGGGTTTAGGGAAAATGAGCAGTTCTTC. This chain links TRBV29-1 with TRBJ2-1; 10 nucleotides match TRBD2. V was pared by 3 bases and J by 7 bases, with 15 bases of the junction left unmatched. CDR1 and CDR2 (germline): SQVTM, ANQGSEA. This CDR3 has 17 residues.

The CDR3 nucleotides are TGTGCCAGCATGGACACAGTCCCAGGAGTCTCTTCACCCCTCCACTTT. This translates into CASMDTVPGVSSPLHF. This chain links TRBV2 with TRBJ1-6; possible D gene TRBD1, 5 bases. CDR1 and CDR2 (germline): SNHLY, FYNNEI. This CDR3 has 16 amino acids. The ends were cut back, 7 bases at V and 9 bases at J, with 22 bases in the middle. The full variable domain, rest sourced from reference TRBV2 and TRBJ1-6, is EPEVTQTPSHQVTQMGQEVILRCVPISNHLYFYWYRQILGQKVEFLVSFYNNEISEKSEIFDDQFSVERPDGSNFTLKIRSTKLEDSAMYFCASMDTVPGVSSPLHFGNGTRLTVT.

The chain carries TRBV12-5 and TRBJ2-7; no clear D gene. Trimming removed 5 bases at V and 3 bases at J, with 8 bases between. Per the germline V gene, CDR1 is LGHNT and CDR2 is FRNRAP. The length of the CDR3 is 12 residues. CDR3 DNA sequence: TGTGCTAGTGGTATTCGTGGCTACGAGCAGTACTTC. Its protein is CASGIRGYEQYF.

This clone has only one observation. Other DNA sequences of this sample code for an identical CDR3. The chain employs TRBV19 and TRBJ2-7; the match to TRBD1 covers 9 bases. The trim removed 3 bases at V and 6 bases at J, leaving 3 bases unmatched. CDR1 is LNHDA and CDR2 is SQIVND in the germline V gene (reference sequence). The CDR3 totals 13 residues. The CDR3 region is CASSIGQGSEQYF. The DNA of the CDR3 is TGTGCCAGTAGTATCGGACAGGGGTCCGAGCAGTACTTC.

This chain connects TRBV9 to TRBJ2-7, with TRBD1 matching 8 bases. CDR1 and CDR2 from the germline V gene are SGDLS and YYNGEE. The CDR3 length is 14 residues. V lost 3 bases to trimming and J lost 0 bases; unmatched junction nucleotides: 2. CDR3 nucleotide sequence: TGTGCCAGCAGCGCGGACAGGGCCTCCTACGAGCAGTACTTC. Its translation: CASSADRASYEQYF.

The chain joins TRBV19 to TRBJ2-1; D perhaps matches TRBD2 (5 bases). The V end was cut by 3 bases, the J end by 6 bases, with 9 bases between. Germline CDR1 and CDR2: LNHDA and SQIVND (reference sequence). The CDR3 is made up of 13 amino acids. The CDR3 here is CASSIGESNEQFF. The CDR3 DNA is TGTGCCAGTAGTATTGGGGAGAGCAATGAGCAGTTCTTC.

This chain links TRBV19 with TRBJ2-4; 13 bases map to TRBD2. The V and J ends lost 5 bases and 7 bases, in that order; junction bases with no gene match: 5. Germline values: CDR1 LNHDA, CDR2 SQIVND (reference sequence). This CDR3 is built from 15 residues. The CDR3 DNA reads TGTGCCAGTAGTGGACTAGCGGGAGTTCTTAACATTCAGTACTTC. It specifies CASSGLAGVLNIQYF.

J is TRBJ1-2 and V is TRBV29-1; D possibly corresponds to TRBD1 (5 bases). Trimming took off 7 bases at V and 8 bases at J, with 20 bases between the two ends. This CDR3 region has 13 residues. Germline V gives CDR1 SQVTM, CDR2 ANQGSEA. The CDR3: CSGGLGGEEGYTF. The DNA of the CDR3 is TGCAGCGGCGGCCTCGGGGGGGAGGAGGGCTACACCTTC.

Note on this clone: Different DNA sequences within this sample yield the same CDR3. The genes are TRBV29-1 and TRBJ1-2; D is perhaps TRBD1 (5 bases). The V gene's germline CDR1 is SQVTM and CDR2 ANQGSEA. The V end was cut by 2 bases, the J end by 4 bases, with 11 bases between. CDR3 size: 13 residues. The CDR3 is CSVETGQGYGYTF. CDR3 in DNA: TGCAGCGTTGAAACGGGTCAGGGCTATGGCTACACCTTC. Using reference TRBV29-1 and TRBJ1-2 for the parts outside the CDR3, the full variable domain is SAVISQKPSRDICQRGTSLTIQCQVDSQVTMMFWYRQQPGQSLTLIATANQGSEATYESGFVIDKFPISRPNLTFSTLTVSNMSPEDSSIYLCSVETGQGYGYTFGSGTRLTVV.

This sequence joins TRBV13 and TRBJ1-1; D unresolved. Germline V gene lookup returns CDR1 PRHDT and CDR2 FYEKMQ (reference sequence). V was clipped by 5 bases and J by 3 bases, with 10 bases between them. The CDR3 covers 13 residues. This chain's CDR3 is CASSPGTDTEAFF. The CDR3 DNA follows: TGTGCCAGCAGCCCAGGAACCGACACTGAAGCTTTCTTT.

The V and J genes are TRBV29-1 and TRBJ2-1, with 11 bases identical to TRBD2. This CDR3 is built from 14 residues. Trimming at V came to 4 bases and at J to 7 bases, leaving 6 bases not matched to a gene. CDR1 is SQVTM and CDR2 is ANQGSEA in the germline V gene. The DNA for the CDR3 is TGCAGCGTTGTAAGCCTAGCGGGAGGAAATGAGCAGTTCTTC. Translated: CSVVSLAGGNEQFF.